The 6 T cell receptor beta chains in this list originate from one sample, sequenced in a study of Ad26.COV2.S vaccination and SARS-CoV-2 variants. Libraries were prepared by immunoSEQ multiplex PCR; TCRdb keeps only in-frame clonotypes and omits some of them. The sample yields 360,000 or so clones, around nine tenths seen once. Treatment indicated: some 20 received Ad26.COV2.S at low or high dose, single or two shots; 5 received placebo; per-sample allocation not given. Sampling was done on day 63 after the first vaccine or placebo injection. This sample comprised peripheral blood, obtained in a trial of Ad26.COV2.S vaccine versus placebo. All receptors come from a person between 18 and 60 years old who received the Ad26.COV2.S COVID-19 vaccine or a placebo.

The V call is TRBV19, the J call TRBJ1-5, with TRBD1 identical over 8 bases. Germline trimming cut 4 bases from V and 0 bases from J; bases unmatched to any gene: 14. The CDR3 sequence is 19 residues long. Germline V gene lookup returns CDR1 LNHDA and CDR2 SQIVND (reference sequence). CDR3 protein: CASSTDRDEASYSNQPQHF. CDR3 nucleotide sequence: TGTGCCAGTAGTACGGACAGGGACGAGGCCTCGTATAGCAATCAGCCCCAGCATTTT. Full variable domain (missing parts from reference TRBV19 and TRBJ1-5): DGGITQSPKYLFRKEGQNVTLSCEQNLNHDAMYWYRQDPGQGLRLIYYSQIVNDFQKGDIAEGYSVSREKKESFPLTVTSAQKNPTAFYLCASSTDRDEASYSNQPQHFGDGTRLSIL.

This clone was seen a single time. The chain carries TRBV4-1 and TRBJ2-5; D possibly matches TRBD1 or TRBD2 (5 bases each). V was cut by 3 bases and J by 4 bases, with 12 bases left in between. The germline gives CDR1 MGHRA, CDR2 YSYEKL. The CDR3 extends over 14 amino acids. This chain's CDR3 is CASSQIPGGETQYF. The CDR3 bases are TGCGCCAGCAGCCAGATCCCTGGGGGAGAGACCCAGTACTTC.

The chain combines TRBV7-2 with TRBJ1-1; D is ambiguous. Per the germline V gene, CDR1 is SGHTA and CDR2 is FQGNSA. The V end lost 0 bases, the J end lost 10 bases, and 9 bases lay between the germline ends. This CDR3 contains 12 residues. CDR3: CASSLARRGAFF. CDR3 bases: TGTGCCAGCAGCTTAGCTAGGCGGGGAGCTTTCTTT.

The chain has TRBV29-1 and TRBJ2-1, with a weak D call TRBD2 (6 bases). CDR3 size: 14 residues. CDR1 and CDR2 (germline): SQVTM, ANQGSEA. The V end lost 0 bases, the J end lost 4 bases, and 10 bases lay between the germline ends. The CDR3 coding sequence is TGCAGCGTTGAAGAGGTCGGGAGATACAATGAGCAGTTCTTC. Residues: CSVEEVGRYNEQFF.

The chain couples TRBV19 to TRBJ2-7; 9 bases line up with TRBD2. Germline trimming cut 3 bases from V and 5 bases from J; bases unmatched to any gene: 14. Germline CDR1 is LNHDA and CDR2 is SQIVND (reference sequence). The CDR3 totals 17 residues. CDR3 in DNA: TGTGCCAGTAGTATTCCCCCAATAGCGGGAGTTACCCACGAGCAGTACTTC. Protein product: CASSIPPIAGVTHEQYF. Full variable domain (rest looked up from reference TRBV19 and TRBJ2-7): DGGITQSPKYLFRKEGQNVTLSCEQNLNHDAMYWYRQDPGQGLRLIYYSQIVNDFQKGDIAEGYSVSREKKESFPLTVTSAQKNPTAFYLCASSIPPIAGVTHEQYFGPGTRLTVT.

With regard to this clone: A read error is possible here, since a much larger clone lies one base away. Other DNA variants within this sample encode the same CDR3. The genes are TRBV28 and TRBJ2-7; D gene ambiguous. The CDR3 consists of 12 residues. V was cut by 4 bases and J by 0 bases, with 4 bases left in between. CDR1 and CDR2 (germline): MDHEN, SYDVKM. In DNA, the CDR3 is TGTGCCAGCAGTTCCAGCTCCTACGAGCAGTACTTC. Translation: CASSSSSYEQYF.